The 19 T cell receptor beta chains given below trace back to one sample, sequenced in a study of shared clonotypes between healthy human individuals. Repertoires were generated with immunoSEQ multiplex PCR, while TCRdb's copy carries only in-frame clones and drops some. Here the sample spans around 2.3 million clones, under 97% being singletons. Sequenced material: naive CD4+ T cells sorted from blood. Subset defined: CD45RA+ positively selected. The receptor source for this set is a young man in good health.

The genes are TRBV5-4 and TRBJ2-5, with 9 bases that match TRBD2. The CDR3 extends over 15 amino acids. Germline V gene sequence: CDR1 SGHNT, CDR2 YYREEE (reference sequence). J lost 7 bases, V lost 0 bases, and 7 bases had no gene match. The CDR3 DNA reads TGTGCCAGCAGCTTGGCCGCGGGGACTAGCCGGACCCAGTACTTC. Amino acid sequence: CASSLAAGTSRTQYF.

This chain links TRBV10-3 with TRBJ2-1; 13 bases are shared with TRBD2. The CDR3 consists of 14 residues. Germline values: CDR1 ENHRY, CDR2 SYGVKD. The ends lost 4 bases at V and 9 bases at J; junction bases unmatched: 3. The CDR3 is CAISGTSGRGEQFF. In nucleotides, the CDR3 is TGTGCCATCAGTGGGACTAGCGGGAGAGGTGAGCAGTTCTTC.

Comment on this clone: The junction differs from germline at one of its ends, possibly a read error. The chain couples TRBV7-7 to TRBJ2-1; D unresolved. The V gene's germline CDR1 is SSHAT and CDR2 FNYEAQ (reference sequence). The CDR3 totals 13 residues. CDR3: CASSLEEYNEQFF. The DNA of the CDR3 is TGTGCTAGCAGCTTAGAGGAGTACAATGAGCAGTTCTTC.

This clone was detected only once. The V call is TRBV7-2, the J call TRBJ2-5, with 7 nucleotides matching TRBD2. This CDR3 is 15 amino acids long. Germline V lookup: CDR1 SGHTA, CDR2 FQGNSA. V lost 5 bases and J lost 4; bases outside the gene matches: 10. The CDR3 DNA follows: TGTGCCAGCAGCAGGGGAGCGGGAAGGAGAGAGACCCAGTACTTC. Its protein is CASSRGAGRRETQYF.

V and J are TRBV5-6 and TRBJ2-6, with 7 bases lining up with TRBD1. The germline V gene encodes CDR1 SGHDT and CDR2 YYEEEE. This CDR3 has 17 residues. V shed 4 bases, J shed 2 bases, and the junction held 9 bases outside the gene matches. The CDR3 region has the DNA TGTGCCAGCAGCACCTCGGACAGGTTAGCTGGGGCCAACGTCCTGACTTTC. This encodes CASSTSDRLAGANVLTF. The entire variable domain, with the rest obtained from reference TRBV5-6 and TRBJ2-6, is as follows: DAGVTQSPTHLIKTRGQQVTLRCSPKSGHDTVSWYQQALGQGPQFIFQYYEEEERQRGNFPDRFSGHQFPNYSSELNVNALLLGDSALYLCASSTSDRLAGANVLTFGAGSRLTVL.

The rearrangement joins TRBV18 to TRBJ2-7, with D tentatively TRBD1 (5 bases). Germline V gene data show CDR1 as KGHSH and CDR2 as LQKENI. V lost 3 bases, J lost 0 bases, and 12 bases lay in between. The CDR3 sequence is 15 residues long. CDR3 in amino acids: CASSPTSDSSYEQYF. In DNA, the CDR3 is TGTGCCAGCTCACCTACGAGCGACAGCTCCTACGAGCAGTACTTC.

Regarding this clone: This specimen includes other DNA sequences encoding the same CDR3. The V call is TRBV29-1, the J call TRBJ1-2; D might be TRBD1 (5 bases). Germline V gives CDR1 SQVTM, CDR2 ANQGSEA. The CDR3 spans 11 residues. V gave up 3 bases and J gave up 4 bases, with 6 bases separating them. This chain's CDR3 is CSVEGLYGYTF. Here the CDR3 DNA reads TGCAGCGTTGAGGGGCTCTATGGCTACACCTTC.

This rearrangement joins TRBV30 to TRBJ2-1, with D tentatively TRBD1 (6 bases). CDR3 length: 12 amino acids. The ends were cut back, 5 bases at V and 5 bases at J, with 10 bases in the middle. Germline V gene sequence: CDR1 GTSNPN, CDR2 SVGIG (reference sequence). CDR3 in DNA: TGTGCCTGGCCAAGGACAGACAATGAGCAGTTCTTC. This gives the protein CAWPRTDNEQFF.

The chain recombines TRBV7-2 with TRBJ1-5, with D hard to call. The CDR3 is 15 residues long. The V gene lost 5 bases and the J gene lost 4 bases, with 15 bases spanning the gap. Germline V gene lookup returns CDR1 SGHTA and CDR2 FQGNSA. The CDR3 here is CASSRGGQINQPQHF. CDR3 sequence (DNA): TGTGCCAGCAGCCGAGGAGGGCAAATAAATCAGCCCCAGCATTTT.

The rearrangement joins TRBV30 to TRBJ1-5, with 7 nucleotides matching TRBD1. Looked up from germline, CDR1 is GTSNPN and CDR2 is SVGIG (reference sequence). Germline trimming cut 0 bases from V and 4 bases from J; bases unmatched to any gene: 9. The CDR3 spans 16 residues. The CDR3 protein is CAWSVGGGVRNQPQHF. CDR3 DNA: TGTGCCTGGAGTGTAGGGGGCGGGGTGAGGAATCAGCCCCAGCATTTT.

The genes are TRBV5-6 and TRBJ2-5; possible D gene TRBD1, 5 bases. The length of the CDR3 is 14 residues. V lost 2 bases and J lost 4, with 12 bases in between. The V gene's germline CDR1 is SGHDT and CDR2 YYEEEE. The CDR3 bases are TGTGCCAGCAGCTTCAGGGTATTGGGAGAGACCCAGTACTTC. Residues: CASSFRVLGETQYF.

The V and J genes are TRBV7-2 and TRBJ2-2, with 13 positions matching TRBD2. This CDR3 spans 18 amino acids. The J segment lost 6 bases and the V segment lost 4 bases, leaving 11 bases of the junction unmatched. Germline V lookup: CDR1 SGHTA, CDR2 FQGNSA. CDR3: CASSSRGLAGEFPGELFF. The CDR3 coding sequence is TGTGCCAGCAGCTCGCGAGGACTAGCGGGAGAGTTCCCCGGGGAGCTGTTTTTT.

J is TRBJ1-3 and V is TRBV5-1; D is uncertain. Germline V lookup: CDR1 SGHRS, CDR2 YFSETQ. V lost 0 bases and J lost 2, with 12 bases in between. CDR3 size: 16 residues. Here the CDR3 reads CASSLGGIFAGNTIYF. In DNA, the CDR3 is TGCGCCAGCAGCTTGGGTGGGATATTCGCTGGAAACACCATATATTTT.

V and J are TRBV9 and TRBJ1-4, with a possible D match to TRBD1 (5 bases). The CDR3 sequence is 16 residues long. The ends were cut back, 3 bases at V and 4 bases at J, with 16 bases in the middle. Germline lookup yields CDR1 SGDLS and CDR2 YYNGEE. The CDR3 DNA sequence: TGTGCCAGCAGCGAGACCTCTTGGGGGAGTAATGAAAAACTGTTTTTT. The encoded protein is CASSETSWGSNEKLFF.

This clone was seen a single time. The genes are TRBV7-2 and TRBJ2-7, with D perhaps TRBD2 (5 bases). With 2 bases removed from V and 2 bases from J, the gap between germline ends came to 10 bases. This CDR3 comprises 14 residues. Germline values: CDR1 SGHTA, CDR2 FQGNSA. The CDR3 DNA follows: TGTGCCAGCAGCTTACTAGGACTCACCTACGAGCAGTACTTC. It specifies CASSLLGLTYEQYF.

CDR3 nucleotides: TGTGCCGTTGCGGGGGTTCCTTTCTATGGCTACACCTTC. The encoded protein is CAVAGVPFYGYTF. The chain has TRBV27 and TRBJ1-2, with D possibly TRBD1 on 5 matching bases. CDR3 length: 13 residues. The germline V gene encodes CDR1 MNHEY and CDR2 SMNVEV (reference sequence). Trimming removed 11 bases from V and 4 bases from J, with 17 bases in between.

The genes are TRBV30 and TRBJ1-2; D gene unclear. The CDR3 sequence is 12 residues long. CDR1 is GTSNPN and CDR2 is SVGIG in the germline V gene (reference sequence). V lost 1 base and J lost 5, with 8 bases in between. The CDR3 DNA follows: TGTGCCTGGAGTGGGTCTCGGTATGGCTACACCTTC. Translating it yields CAWSGSRYGYTF. Combining the CDR3 with reference TRBV30 and TRBJ1-2 gives the whole variable domain SQTIHQWPATLVQPVGSPLSLECTVEGTSNPNLYWYRQAAGRGLQLLFYSVGIGQISSEVPQNLSASRPQDRQFILSSKKLLLSDSGFYLCAWSGSRYGYTFGSGTRLTVV.

The chain is built from TRBV11-1 and TRBJ2-1; D uncertain. V lost 2 bases and J 7 bases, leaving 12 bases between the germline ends. This CDR3 has 14 residues. Germline assignment: CDR1 SGHAT and CDR2 FQDESV (reference sequence). CDR3: CASSLPPRYNEQFF. As DNA, the CDR3 is TGTGCCAGCAGCTTACCCCCTCGTTATAATGAGCAGTTCTTC.

Notes on this clone: The sample has other DNA sequences that encode this CDR3 too. CDR3 amino acids: CASSLGLAVYEQYF. The CDR3 DNA is TGTGCCAGCAGCCTTGGACTAGCGGTCTACGAGCAGTACTTC. The V call is TRBV11-2, the J call TRBJ2-7; 10 bases line up with TRBD2. Losses at the gene ends were 5 bases for V and 3 bases for J; bases not matched to a gene: 4. Germline V CDR1 and CDR2: SGHAT, FQNNGV. This CDR3 has 14 residues.